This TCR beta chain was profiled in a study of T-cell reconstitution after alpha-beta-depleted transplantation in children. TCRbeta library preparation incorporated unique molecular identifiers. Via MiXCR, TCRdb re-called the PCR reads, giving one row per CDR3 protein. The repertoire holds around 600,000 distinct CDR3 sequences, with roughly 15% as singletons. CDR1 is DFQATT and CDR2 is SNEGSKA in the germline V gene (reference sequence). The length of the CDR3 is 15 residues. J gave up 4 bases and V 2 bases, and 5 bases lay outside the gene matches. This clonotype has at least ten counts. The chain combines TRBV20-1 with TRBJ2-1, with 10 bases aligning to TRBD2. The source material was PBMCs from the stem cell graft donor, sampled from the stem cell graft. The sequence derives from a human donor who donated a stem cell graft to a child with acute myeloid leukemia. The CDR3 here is CSARSTSGVYNEQFF. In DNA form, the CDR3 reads TGCAGTGCTAGATCTACTAGCGGGGTATACAATGAGCAGTTCTTC.